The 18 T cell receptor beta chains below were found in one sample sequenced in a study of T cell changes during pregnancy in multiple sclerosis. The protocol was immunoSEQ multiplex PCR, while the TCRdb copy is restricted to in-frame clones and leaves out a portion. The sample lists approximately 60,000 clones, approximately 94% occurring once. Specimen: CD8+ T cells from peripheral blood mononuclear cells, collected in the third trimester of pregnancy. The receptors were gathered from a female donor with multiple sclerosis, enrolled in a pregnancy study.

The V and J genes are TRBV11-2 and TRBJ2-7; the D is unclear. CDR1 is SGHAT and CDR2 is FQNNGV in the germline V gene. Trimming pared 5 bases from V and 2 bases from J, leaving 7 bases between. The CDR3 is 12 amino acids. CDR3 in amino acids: CASSGQTYEQYF. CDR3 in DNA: TGTGCCAGCAGCGGTCAGACCTACGAGCAGTACTTC.

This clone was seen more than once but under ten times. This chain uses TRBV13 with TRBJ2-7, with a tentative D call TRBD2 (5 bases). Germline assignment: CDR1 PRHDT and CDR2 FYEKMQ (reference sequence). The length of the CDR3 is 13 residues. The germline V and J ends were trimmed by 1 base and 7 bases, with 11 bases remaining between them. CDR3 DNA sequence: TGTGCCAGCAGCTTAGAAACCACTAGGGAGCAGTACTTC. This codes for CASSLETTREQYF.

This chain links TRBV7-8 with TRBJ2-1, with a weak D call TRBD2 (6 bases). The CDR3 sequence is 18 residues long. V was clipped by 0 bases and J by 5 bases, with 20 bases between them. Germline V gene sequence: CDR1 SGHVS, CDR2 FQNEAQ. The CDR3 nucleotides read TGTGCCAGCAGCTTAGCGCTCTCGGGAGCGATCCTAAACAATGAGCAGTTCTTC. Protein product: CASSLALSGAILNNEQFF.

CDR3: CASSPRGIAGAYNEQFF. CDR3 coding DNA: TGTGCCAGCAGTCCCCGAGGAATAGCGGGAGCCTACAATGAGCAGTTCTTC. The chain carries TRBV28 and TRBJ2-1; 9 nucleotides agree with TRBD2. Germline V lookup: CDR1 MDHEN, CDR2 SYDVKM. The CDR3 has 17 amino acids. V gave up 5 bases and J gave up 2 bases; unmatched junction bases: 10.

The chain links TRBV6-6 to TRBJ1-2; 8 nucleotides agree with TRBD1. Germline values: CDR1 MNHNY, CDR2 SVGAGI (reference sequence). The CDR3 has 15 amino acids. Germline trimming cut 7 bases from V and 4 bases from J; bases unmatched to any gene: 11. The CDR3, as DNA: TGTGCCAGCAACCAACCGACAGGGGAGGTCTATGGCTACACCTTC. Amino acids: CASNQPTGEVYGYTF.

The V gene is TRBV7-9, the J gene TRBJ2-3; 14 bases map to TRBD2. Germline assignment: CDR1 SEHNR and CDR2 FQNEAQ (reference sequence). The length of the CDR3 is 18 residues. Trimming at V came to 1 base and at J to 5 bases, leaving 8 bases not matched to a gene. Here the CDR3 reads CASSLENTGLAGVDTQYF. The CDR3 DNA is TGTGCCAGCAGCTTAGAGAATACGGGACTAGCGGGAGTAGATACGCAGTATTTT. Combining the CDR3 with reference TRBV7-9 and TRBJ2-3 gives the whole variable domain DTGVSQNPRHKITKRGQNVTFRCDPISEHNRLYWYRQTLGQGPEFLTYFQNEAQLEKSRLLSDRFSAERPKGSFSTLEIQRTEQGDSAMYLCASSLENTGLAGVDTQYFGPGTRLTVL.

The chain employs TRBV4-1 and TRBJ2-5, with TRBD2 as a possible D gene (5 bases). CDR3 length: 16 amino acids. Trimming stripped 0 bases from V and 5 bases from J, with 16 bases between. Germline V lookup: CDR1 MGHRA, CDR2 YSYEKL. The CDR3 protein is CASSQEIRAVVETQYF. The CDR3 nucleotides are TGCGCCAGCAGCCAAGAGATAAGAGCGGTCGTGGAGACCCAGTACTTC.

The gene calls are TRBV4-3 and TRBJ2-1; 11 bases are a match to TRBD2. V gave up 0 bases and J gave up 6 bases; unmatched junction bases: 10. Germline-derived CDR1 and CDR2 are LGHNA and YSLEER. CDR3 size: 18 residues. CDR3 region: CASSQDWASSGRPNEQFF. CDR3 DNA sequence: TGCGCCAGCAGCCAAGATTGGGCCTCTAGCGGGAGGCCCAATGAGCAGTTCTTC.

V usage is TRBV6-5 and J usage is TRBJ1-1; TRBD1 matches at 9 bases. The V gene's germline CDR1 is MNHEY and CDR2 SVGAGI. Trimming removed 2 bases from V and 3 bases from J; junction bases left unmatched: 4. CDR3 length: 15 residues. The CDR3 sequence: CASSYTRTGDTEAFF. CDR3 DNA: TGTGCCAGCAGTTACACCCGGACAGGGGACACTGAAGCTTTCTTT.

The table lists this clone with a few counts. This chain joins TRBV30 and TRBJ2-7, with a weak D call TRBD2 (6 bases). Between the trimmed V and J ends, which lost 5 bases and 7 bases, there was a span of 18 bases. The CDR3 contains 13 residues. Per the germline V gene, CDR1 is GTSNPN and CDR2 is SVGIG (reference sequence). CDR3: CAWLTSLGGEQYF. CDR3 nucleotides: TGTGCCTGGTTGACTAGTCTTGGGGGGGAGCAGTACTTC.

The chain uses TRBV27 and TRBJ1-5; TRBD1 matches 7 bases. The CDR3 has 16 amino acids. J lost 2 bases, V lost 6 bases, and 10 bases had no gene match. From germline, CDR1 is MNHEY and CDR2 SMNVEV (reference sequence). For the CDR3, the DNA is TGTGCCAGCAGCTTTAGACAGGGTGGAGGCAATCAGCCCCAGCATTTT. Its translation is CASSFRQGGGNQPQHF.

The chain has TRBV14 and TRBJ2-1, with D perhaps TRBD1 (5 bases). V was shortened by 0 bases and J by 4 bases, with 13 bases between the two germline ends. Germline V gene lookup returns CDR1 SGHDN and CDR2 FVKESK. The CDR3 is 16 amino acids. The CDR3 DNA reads TGTGCCAGCAGCCAAGAGACAGTTATACCATACAATGAGCAGTTCTTC. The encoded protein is CASSQETVIPYNEQFF. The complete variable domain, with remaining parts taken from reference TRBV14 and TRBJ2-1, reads EAGVTQFPSHSVIEKGQTVTLRCDPISGHDNLYWYRRVMGKEIKFLLHFVKESKQDESGMPNNRFLAERTGGTYSTLKVQPAELEDSGVYFCASSQETVIPYNEQFFGPGTRLTVL.

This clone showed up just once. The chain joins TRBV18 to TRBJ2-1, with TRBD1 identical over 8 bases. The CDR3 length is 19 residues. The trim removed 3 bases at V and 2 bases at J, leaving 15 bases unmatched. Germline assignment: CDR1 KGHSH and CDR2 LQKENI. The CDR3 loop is CASSPRTGQEIRAYNEQFF. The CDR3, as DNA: TGTGCCAGCTCACCCCGGACAGGGCAGGAGATTAGAGCCTACAATGAGCAGTTCTTC.

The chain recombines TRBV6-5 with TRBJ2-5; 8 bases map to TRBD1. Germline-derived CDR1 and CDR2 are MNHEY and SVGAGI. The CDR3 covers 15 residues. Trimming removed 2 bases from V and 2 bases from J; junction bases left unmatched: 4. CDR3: CASSYGGQVQETQYF. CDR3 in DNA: TGTGCCAGCAGTTACGGGGGACAGGTGCAAGAGACCCAGTACTTC.

CDR3: CASSLGATYEQYF. DNA for the CDR3: TGTGCCAGCAGTTTAGGGGCGACCTACGAGCAGTACTTC. The V and J genes are TRBV27 and TRBJ2-7, with D perhaps TRBD1 (5 bases). The CDR3 runs 13 residues. Germline CDR1 is MNHEY and CDR2 is SMNVEV (reference sequence). The V end was cut by 2 bases, the J end by 2 bases, with 7 bases between.

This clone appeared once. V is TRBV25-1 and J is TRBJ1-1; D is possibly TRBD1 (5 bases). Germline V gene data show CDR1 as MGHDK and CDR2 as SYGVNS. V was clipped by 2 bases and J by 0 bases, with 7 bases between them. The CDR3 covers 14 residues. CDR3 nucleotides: TGTGCCAGCAGTGAAGACAGTCTGAACACTGAAGCTTTCTTT. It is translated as CASSEDSLNTEAFF.

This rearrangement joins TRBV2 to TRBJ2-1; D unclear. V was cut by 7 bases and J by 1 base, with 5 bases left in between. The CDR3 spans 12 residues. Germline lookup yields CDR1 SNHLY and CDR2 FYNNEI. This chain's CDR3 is CASIGSYNEQFF. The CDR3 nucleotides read TGTGCCAGCATCGGTTCCTACAATGAGCAGTTCTTC. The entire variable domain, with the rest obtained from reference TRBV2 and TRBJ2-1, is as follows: EPEVTQTPSHQVTQMGQEVILRCVPISNHLYFYWYRQILGQKVEFLVSFYNNEISEKSEIFDDQFSVERPDGSNFTLKIRSTKLEDSAMYFCASIGSYNEQFFGPGTRLTVL.

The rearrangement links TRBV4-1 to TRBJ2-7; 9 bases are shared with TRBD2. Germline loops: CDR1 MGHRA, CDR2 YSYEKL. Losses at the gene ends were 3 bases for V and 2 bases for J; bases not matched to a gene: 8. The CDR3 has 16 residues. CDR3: CASSQGPSGAPYEQYF. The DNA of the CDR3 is TGCGCCAGCAGCCAGGGGCCTAGCGGGGCTCCCTACGAGCAGTACTTC.